These T cell receptor beta chains were read from a single sample in a study of brain T cells in children with intractable seizures. The method was immunoSEQ multiplex PCR; TCRdb's version includes in-frame clones alone and lacks a portion of them. Altogether 62,000 or so clones are present, around 95% being singletons, with the ten largest covering 0.35% to 0.4%. This specimen was peripheral blood, taken at surgery. The receptors here all came from a boy in the first two years of life with focal cortical dysplasia and intractable seizures. The CDR3 runs from the conserved cysteine through the conserved F or W. The order of the fields is clone size, D gene, V gene, J gene, CDR3 protein, CDR3 DNA. D genes are given only for firm matches. Where a row states a size, it is once, few, many or the class of an expanded clone; other rows omit it.

-	-	TRBV6-6	TRBJ2-7	CARTGADEQYF	TGTGCCAGGACCGGTGCGGACGAGCAGTACTTC
-	TRBD2	TRBV9	TRBJ2-1	CASSVEFERESRNEQFF	TGTGCCAGCAGCGTAGAGTTTGAGCGGGAGTCGAGAAATGAGCAGTTCTTC
-	-	TRBV3-1/TRBV3-2	TRBJ1-1	CASSPESMNTEAFF	TGTGCCAGCAGCCCCGAGAGTATGAACACTGAAGCTTTCTTT
-	TRBD2	TRBV7-7	TRBJ2-1	CASSLHSGSSYNEQFF	TGTGCCAGCAGCCTTCATAGCGGGAGCTCCTACAATGAGCAGTTCTTC
-	TRBD1	TRBV3-1/TRBV3-2	TRBJ1-6	CASSQGTGGNSPLHF	TGTGCCAGCAGCCAAGGGACAGGGGGCAATTCACCCCTCCACTTT
-	TRBD2	TRBV6-5	TRBJ2-7	CASSYEREADEQYF	TGTGCCAGCAGTTACGAGCGGGAGGCGGACGAGCAGTACTTC
once	TRBD2	TRBV4-2	TRBJ2-1	CASSQQFTLPSSGPHNEQFF	TGTGCCAGCAGCCAACAATTTACCTTGCCTTCTAGCGGGCCCCACAATGAGCAGTTCTTC
few	TRBD1	TRBV7-9	TRBJ1-5	CASSLRPGGGQPQHF	TGTGCCAGCAGCTTAAGGCCAGGGGGCGGTCAGCCCCAGCATTTT
once	-	TRBV4-2	TRBJ2-3	CASSPRRTTAPDTQYF	TGTGCCAGCAGCCCTAGACGTACCACCGCCCCAGATACGCAGTATTTT
-	-	TRBV27	TRBJ2-5	CASSWGETQYF	TGTGCCAGCAGTTGGGGAGAGACCCAGTACTTC
-	-	TRBV3-1/TRBV3-2	TRBJ2-7	CASSLPGSSYEQYF	TGTGCCAGCAGCCTCCCAGGGAGCTCCTACGAGCAGTACTTC
-	-	TRBV18	TRBJ1-5	CASSPGTSSNQPQHF	TGTGCCAGCTCACCGGGGACGTCCAGCAATCAGCCCCAGCATTTT
-	-	TRBV5-1	TRBJ2-1	CASSLGRSNNEQFF	TGCGCCAGCAGCTTAGGAAGGAGCAACAATGAGCAGTTCTTC
-	-	TRBV21-1	TRBJ2-7	CASSKGCATREQYF	TGTGCCAGCAGCAAAGGTTGTGCAACTAGGGAGCAGTACTTC
-	TRBD1	TRBV23-1	TRBJ1-1	CASTLICGTGGNTEAFF	TGCGCCAGCACCCTAATTTGCGGGACAGGGGGTAACACTGAAGCTTTCTTT
-	-	TRBV6-5	TRBJ2-1	CASSWRGQYNEQFF	TGTGCCAGCAGTTGGCGGGGGCAATACAATGAGCAGTTCTTC
-	-	TRBV2	TRBJ2-7	CASSGGDILYEQYF	TGTGCCAGCAGTGGAGGGGACATACTCTACGAGCAGTACTTC
-	-	TRBV4-2	TRBJ2-1	CASSKLRDEQFF	TGTGCCAGCAGCAAACTCCGGGATGAGCAGTTCTTC
-	TRBD2	TRBV4-1	TRBJ2-3	CASRPTSGGLAVDTQYF	TGCGCCAGCAGGCCCACCTCAGGGGGACTAGCGGTCGATACGCAGTATTTT
-	-	TRBV11-2	TRBJ1-2	CASSLGGGLYGYTF	TGTGCCAGCAGCTTGGGGGGGGGACTCTATGGCTACACCTTC
-	TRBD2	TRBV2	TRBJ2-1	CASRELKPGLAGNEQFF	TGTGCCAGCAGAGAACTTAAGCCGGGACTAGCGGGGAATGAGCAGTTCTTC
-	-	TRBV3-1/TRBV3-2	TRBJ2-2	CASSQGWQQNTGELFF	TGTGCCAGCAGCCAAGGGTGGCAGCAGAACACCGGGGAGCTGTTTTTT
-	TRBD1	TRBV7-9	TRBJ2-6	CASSKMTGALGAGANVLTF	TGTGCCAGCAGCAAGATGACAGGGGCCTTGGGAGCTGGGGCCAACGTCCTGACTTTC
-	-	TRBV7-9	TRBJ2-7	CASSSTDYEQYF	TGTGCCAGCAGCTCGACAGACTACGAGCAGTACTTC
-	TRBD1	TRBV19	TRBJ1-5	CASSPGQGLYQPQHF	TGTGCCAGTAGTCCAGGACAGGGCCTCTATCAGCCCCAGCATTTT
-	TRBD1	TRBV19	TRBJ2-5	CASTANRGRETQYF	TGTGCCAGTACCGCGAACAGGGGGCGGGAGACCCAGTACTTC
-	TRBD2	TRBV9	TRBJ2-7	CASSPRDYQYEQYF	TGTGCCAGCAGCCCCCGGGACTACCAATACGAGCAGTACTTC
-	TRBD2	TRBV15	TRBJ2-1	CATSRVAQLAGRYNEQFF	TGTGCCACCAGCAGAGTAGCCCAGCTAGCGGGACGATACAATGAGCAGTTCTTC
-	-	TRBV7-2	TRBJ1-5	CASSLSPGPNSNQPQHF	TGTGCCAGCAGCTTATCGCCCGGACCAAATAGCAATCAGCCCCAGCATTTT
-	TRBD1	TRBV5-4	TRBJ1-6	CASSFVRGLASPLHF	TGTGCCAGCAGCTTTGTCAGGGGGCTTGCTTCACCCCTCCACTTT
once	TRBD1	TRBV18	TRBJ2-5	CASSQRTGAGQETQYF	TGTGCCAGCTCACAGCGGACAGGGGCGGGCCAAGAGACCCAGTACTTC
-	TRBD1	TRBV7-9	TRBJ1-4	CASSPRGTGLEKLFF	TGTGCCAGCAGCCCTAGGGGGACAGGGCTTGAAAAACTGTTTTTT
-	TRBD2	TRBV19	TRBJ2-1	CASSMGLAYNEQFF	TGTGCCAGTAGTATGGGACTAGCGTACAATGAGCAGTTCTTC
-	-	TRBV27	TRBJ2-7	CASSLKGLPNLGSSYEQYF	TGTGCCAGCAGTTTAAAGGGGTTACCTAACTTGGGGAGCTCCTACGAGCAGTACTTC